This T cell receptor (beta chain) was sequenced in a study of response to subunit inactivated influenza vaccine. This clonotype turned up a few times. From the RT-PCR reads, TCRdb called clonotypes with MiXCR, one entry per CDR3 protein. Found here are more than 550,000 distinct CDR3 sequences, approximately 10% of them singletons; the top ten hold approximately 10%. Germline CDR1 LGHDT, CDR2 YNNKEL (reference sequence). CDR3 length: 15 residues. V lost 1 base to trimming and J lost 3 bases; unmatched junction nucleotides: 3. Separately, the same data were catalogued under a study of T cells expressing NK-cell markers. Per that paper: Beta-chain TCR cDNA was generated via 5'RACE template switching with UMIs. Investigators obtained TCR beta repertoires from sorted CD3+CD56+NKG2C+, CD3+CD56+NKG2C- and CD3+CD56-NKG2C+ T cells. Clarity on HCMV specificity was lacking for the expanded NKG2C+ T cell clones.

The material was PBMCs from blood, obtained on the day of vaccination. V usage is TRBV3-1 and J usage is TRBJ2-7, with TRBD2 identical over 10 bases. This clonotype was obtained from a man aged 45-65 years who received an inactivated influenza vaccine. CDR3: CASSQGRTSGYEQYF. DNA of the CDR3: TGTGCCAGCAGCCAAGGGCGGACTAGCGGCTACGAGCAGTACTTC.